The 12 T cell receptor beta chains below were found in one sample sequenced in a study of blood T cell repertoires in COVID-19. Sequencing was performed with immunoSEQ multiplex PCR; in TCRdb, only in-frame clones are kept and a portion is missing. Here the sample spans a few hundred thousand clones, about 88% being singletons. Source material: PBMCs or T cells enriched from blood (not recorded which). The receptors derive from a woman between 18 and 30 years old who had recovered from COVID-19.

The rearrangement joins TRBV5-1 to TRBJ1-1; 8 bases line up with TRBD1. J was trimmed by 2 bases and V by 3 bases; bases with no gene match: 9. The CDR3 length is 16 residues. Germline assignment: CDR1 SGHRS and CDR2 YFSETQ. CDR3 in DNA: TGCGCCAGCAGCTCTGAACCCGGGACAGGAAACACTGAAGCTTTCTTT. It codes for CASSSEPGTGNTEAFF.

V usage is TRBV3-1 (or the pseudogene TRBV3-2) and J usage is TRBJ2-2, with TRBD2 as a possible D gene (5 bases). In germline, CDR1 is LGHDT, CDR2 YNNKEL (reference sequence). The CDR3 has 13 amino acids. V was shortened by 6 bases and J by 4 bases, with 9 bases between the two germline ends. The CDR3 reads CASRGRGTGELFF. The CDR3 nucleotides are TGTGCCAGCAGAGGACGGGGCACCGGGGAGCTGTTTTTT.

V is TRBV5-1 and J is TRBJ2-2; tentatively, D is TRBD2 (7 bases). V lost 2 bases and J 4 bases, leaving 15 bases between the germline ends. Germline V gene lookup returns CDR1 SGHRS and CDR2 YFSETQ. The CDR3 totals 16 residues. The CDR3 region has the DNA TGCGCCAGCAGCTTCGAGGGGGGGCCGGTCACCGGGGAGCTGTTTTTT. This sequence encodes CASSFEGGPVTGELFF.

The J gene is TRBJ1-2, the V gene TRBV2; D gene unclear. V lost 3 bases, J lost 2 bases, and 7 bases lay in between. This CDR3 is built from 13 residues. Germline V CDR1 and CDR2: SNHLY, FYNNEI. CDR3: CASSEGGNYGYTF. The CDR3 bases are TGTGCCAGCAGTGAGGGAGGGAACTATGGCTACACCTTC.

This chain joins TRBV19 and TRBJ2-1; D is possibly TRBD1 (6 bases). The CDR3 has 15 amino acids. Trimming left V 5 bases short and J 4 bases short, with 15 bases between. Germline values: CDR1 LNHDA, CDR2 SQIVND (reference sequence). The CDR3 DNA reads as TGTGCCAGTAGTGTCGGCACAGGGCATTACAATGAGCAGTTCTTC. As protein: CASSVGTGHYNEQFF. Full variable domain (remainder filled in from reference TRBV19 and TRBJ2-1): DGGITQSPKYLFRKEGQNVTLSCEQNLNHDAMYWYRQDPGQGLRLIYYSQIVNDFQKGDIAEGYSVSREKKESFPLTVTSAQKNPTAFYLCASSVGTGHYNEQFFGPGTRLTVL.

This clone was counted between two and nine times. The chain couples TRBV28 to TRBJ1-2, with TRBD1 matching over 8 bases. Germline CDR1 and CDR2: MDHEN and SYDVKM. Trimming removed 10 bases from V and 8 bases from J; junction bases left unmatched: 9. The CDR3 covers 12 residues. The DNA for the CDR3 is TGTGCCAACCTGGACAGGGACAGGGGCTACACCTTC. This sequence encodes CANLDRDRGYTF.

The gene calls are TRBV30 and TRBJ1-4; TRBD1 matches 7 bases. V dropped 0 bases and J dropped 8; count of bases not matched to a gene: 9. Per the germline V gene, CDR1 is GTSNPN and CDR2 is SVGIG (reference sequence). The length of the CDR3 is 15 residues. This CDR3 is CAWSVKGALGEKLFF. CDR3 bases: TGTGCCTGGAGTGTCAAGGGGGCCCTTGGGGAAAAACTGTTTTTT. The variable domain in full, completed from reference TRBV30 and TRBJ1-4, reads SQTIHQWPATLVQPVGSPLSLECTVEGTSNPNLYWYRQAAGRGLQLLFYSVGIGQISSEVPQNLSASRPQDRQFILSSKKLLLSDSGFYLCAWSVKGALGEKLFFGSGTQLSVL.

The CDR3 DNA follows: TGTGCCAGCAGTTACTCGCGAGGGAGTGGAAACACCATATATTTT. Its protein product is CASSYSRGSGNTIYF. The chain employs TRBV6-5 and TRBJ1-3, with D uncertain. The germline V gene has CDR1 MNHEY and CDR2 SVGAGI. The CDR3 contains 15 residues. Trimming shortened V by 0 bases and J by 3 bases, and 9 bases separated the two germline ends.

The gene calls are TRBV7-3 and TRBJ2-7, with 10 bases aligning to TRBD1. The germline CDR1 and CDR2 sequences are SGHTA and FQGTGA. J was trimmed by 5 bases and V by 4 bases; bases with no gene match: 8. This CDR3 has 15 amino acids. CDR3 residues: CASSYPGQGRHEQYF. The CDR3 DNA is TGTGCCAGCAGCTACCCGGGACAGGGGAGGCACGAGCAGTACTTC.

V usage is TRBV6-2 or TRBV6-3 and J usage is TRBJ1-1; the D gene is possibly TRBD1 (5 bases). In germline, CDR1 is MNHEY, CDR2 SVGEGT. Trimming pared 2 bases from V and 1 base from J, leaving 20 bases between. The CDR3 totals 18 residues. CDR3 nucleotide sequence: TGTGCCAGCAGTTACGGGATTTCCAAAGCAGGGCCGAACACTGAAGCTTTCTTT. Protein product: CASSYGISKAGPNTEAFF.

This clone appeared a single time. The CDR3 DNA is TGTGCCAGCAGCCCGGGCGGGACAGCAACCTATGGCTACACCTTC. Translated, it gives CASSPGGTATYGYTF. The chain has TRBV7-3 and TRBJ1-2, with TRBD1 matching 7 bases. Germline V gene sequence: CDR1 SGHTA, CDR2 FQGTGA. Losses at the gene ends were 5 bases for V and 4 bases for J; bases not matched to a gene: 10. The CDR3 covers 15 residues.

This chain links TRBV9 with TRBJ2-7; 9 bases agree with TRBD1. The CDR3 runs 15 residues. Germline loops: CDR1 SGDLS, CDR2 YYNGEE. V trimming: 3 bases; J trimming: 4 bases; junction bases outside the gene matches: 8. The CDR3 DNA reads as TGTGCCAGCAGCGGCGGACAGGGGCGATCATACGAGCAGTACTTC. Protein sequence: CASSGGQGRSYEQYF.